The 12 T cell receptor beta chains below were found in one sample sequenced in a study of T cell responses to AZD1222 COVID-19 vaccine. Using immunoSEQ multiplex PCR, the repertoire was profiled, and TCRdb retains in-frame clones only, with some absent. The table includes about 120,000 clones, approximately 88% detected once. Sequenced material: peripheral blood, taken 28 days after the second AZD1222 dose. These TCRs come from an adult who received the AZD1222 COVID-19 vaccine.

This chain joins TRBV27 and TRBJ2-1; the D call may be TRBD1 or TRBD2 (5 bases each). The CDR3 sequence is 13 residues long. In germline, CDR1 is MNHEY, CDR2 SMNVEV (reference sequence). Trimming shortened V by 5 bases and J by 7 bases, and 12 bases separated the two germline ends. The CDR3 region has the DNA TGTGCCAGCAGTCCAGGGACGGGTAATGAGCAGTTCTTC. Translation gives CASSPGTGNEQFF.

This chain connects TRBV6-1 to TRBJ1-4; D is unclear. This CDR3 region has 14 residues. The V gene lost 3 bases and the J gene lost 4 bases, with 9 bases spanning the gap. The germline V gene has CDR1 MNHNS and CDR2 SASEGT. The CDR3 protein is CASSEGSGNEKLFF. CDR3 nucleotide sequence: TGTGCCAGCAGTGAGGGGTCCGGTAATGAAAAACTGTTTTTT.

This rearrangement joins TRBV11-3 to TRBJ2-5; D gene ambiguous. The CDR3 length is 13 residues. From germline, CDR1 is SGHNT and CDR2 YENEEA. With 2 bases removed from V and 2 bases from J, the gap between germline ends came to 6 bases. CDR3 in amino acids: CASSLFQQETQYF. CDR3 nucleotides: TGTGCCAGCAGCTTATTCCAGCAAGAGACCCAGTACTTC.

J is TRBJ1-1 and V is TRBV4-3; 7 nucleotides match TRBD1. The CDR3 consists of 17 residues. Germline CDR1 and CDR2: LGHNA and YSLEER. Trimming at V came to 1 base and at J to 4 bases, leaving 12 bases not matched to a gene. In DNA, the CDR3 is TGCGCCAGCAGCCAAGCCTCAGGGGGGGAAAGGAGCACTGAAGCTTTCTTT. This translates into CASSQASGGERSTEAFF.

This clone came up once. This sequence joins TRBV10-2 and TRBJ1-1; D gene unclear. Germline CDR1 and CDR2: WSHSY and SAAADI. The CDR3 is 14 amino acids. V lost 6 bases, J lost 5 bases, and 16 bases lay in between. The CDR3 region is CASRKVGRTTEAFF. The CDR3, as DNA: TGCGCCAGCAGGAAGGTGGGTCGAACAACTGAAGCTTTCTTT.

The J gene is TRBJ1-1, the V gene TRBV19; TRBD1 is a possible D gene (5 bases). Trimming pared 7 bases from V and 4 bases from J, leaving 16 bases between. CDR1 is LNHDA, CDR2 SQIVND, per germline (reference sequence). The CDR3 spans 14 residues. The CDR3 loop reads CASKGTAYGTEAFF. The CDR3 DNA follows: TGTGCCAGTAAAGGGACCGCGTATGGCACTGAAGCTTTCTTT.

The chain couples TRBV6-2 or TRBV6-3 to TRBJ1-1; D is undetermined. The CDR3 is 13 residues long. V lost 5 bases, J lost 1 base, and 8 bases lay in between. Germline V gene lookup returns CDR1 MNHEY and CDR2 SVGEGT. CDR3 sequence: CASSGTRNTEAFF. CDR3 DNA sequence: TGTGCCAGCAGTGGCACTAGGAACACTGAAGCTTTCTTT.

The gene calls are TRBV3-1 (or the pseudogene TRBV3-2) and TRBJ2-3; D gene ambiguous. The CDR3 is 14 amino acids. From germline, CDR1 is LGHDT and CDR2 YNNKEL (reference sequence). The V end was cut by 5 bases, the J end by 2 bases, with 11 bases between. The CDR3 coding sequence is TGTGCCAGCAGCTTTAGTGGGAACACAGATACGCAGTATTTT. Translating gives CASSFSGNTDTQYF.

The CDR3 nucleotides read TGTGCCAGTAGTATAGACAGTATGGGCTTCTCTGGGGCCAACGTCCTGACTTTC. Amino acid sequence: CASSIDSMGFSGANVLTF. The V gene is TRBV19, the J gene TRBJ2-6; D is ambiguous. Germline V gene sequence: CDR1 LNHDA, CDR2 SQIVND (reference sequence). V was trimmed by 0 bases and J by 0 bases, leaving 12 bases between them. This CDR3 spans 18 amino acids.

The DNA of the CDR3 is TGTGCCAGCAGTTGGACAGGCTTCAATGAGCAGTTCTTC. This translates into CASSWTGFNEQFF. V and J are TRBV27 and TRBJ2-1; the match to TRBD1 covers 7 bases. The germline V gene has CDR1 MNHEY and CDR2 SMNVEV (reference sequence). Germline trimming cut 4 bases from V and 6 bases from J; bases unmatched to any gene: 3. The CDR3 length is 13 residues.

The chain has TRBV5-1 and TRBJ2-1; 12 bases agree with TRBD2. Germline V gene lookup returns CDR1 SGHRS and CDR2 YFSETQ. Losses at the gene ends were 0 bases for V and 11 bases for J; bases not matched to a gene: 3. The CDR3 length is 14 residues. The CDR3 here is CASSLGLAGDKQFF. The CDR3 nucleotides are TGCGCCAGCAGCTTGGGACTAGCGGGGGATAAGCAGTTCTTC.

The genes are TRBV29-1 and TRBJ1-2, with TRBD1 as a possible D gene (6 bases). The CDR3 sequence is 15 residues long. The germline V and J ends were trimmed by 3 bases and 7 bases, with 21 bases remaining between them. Germline CDR1 is SQVTM and CDR2 is ANQGSEA. The CDR3 spells CSVEGGAGVVVGYTF. DNA for the CDR3: TGCAGCGTTGAGGGAGGAGCAGGGGTAGTGGTTGGCTACACCTTC.